The 30 T cell receptor beta chains reported below all come from one sample, sequenced in a study of neurological immune-mediated disorders. TCRdb re-derived calls from the 5' RACE reads in MiXCR, one entry per CDR3 protein. The sample contains approximately 46,000 distinct CDR3 sequences, 9% to 12% of which appear only once. Sequencing used PBMCs. These receptors were collected from a man aged 65-85 years with HTLV-1-associated myelopathy (HAM/TSP).

This clonotype came up many times. The chain recombines TRBV4-1 with TRBJ2-4; TRBD2 is a possible D gene (6 bases). Trimming pared 1 base from V and 4 bases from J, leaving 11 bases between. Germline CDR1 is MGHRA and CDR2 is YSYEKL. This CDR3 is 15 amino acids long. For the CDR3, the DNA is TGCGCCAGCAGCCAAGCCCGGGAGACAAAAAACATTCAGTACTTC. It specifies CASSQARETKNIQYF.

This clonotype came up many times. The rearrangement joins TRBV5-1 to TRBJ1-2; 7 bases are a match to TRBD1. Germline CDR1 SGHRS, CDR2 YFSETQ. The junction had 7 bases not matched to a gene; V was cut back by 3 bases and J by 5 bases. The CDR3 contains 14 residues. The CDR3 reads CASSYEGAPYGYTF. In nucleotides, the CDR3 is TGCGCCAGCAGCTACGAGGGGGCGCCATATGGCTACACCTTC.

The table lists this clonotype with a few counts. The J gene is TRBJ2-5, the V gene TRBV20-1; TRBD2 is a possible D gene (5 bases). Germline V gene sequence: CDR1 DFQATT, CDR2 SNEGSKA (reference sequence). CDR3 length equals 15 residues. Trimming removed 3 bases from V and 3 bases from J, with 17 bases in between. Here the CDR3 DNA reads TGCAGTGCTAGGCCCAGCTTGGACTGGGAAGAGACCCAGTACTTC. It is translated as CSARPSLDWEETQYF.

The rearrangement uses TRBV20-1 and TRBJ2-5, with 14 bases aligning to TRBD2. Germline CDR1 is DFQATT and CDR2 is SNEGSKA (reference sequence). J was trimmed by 5 bases and V by 7 bases; bases with no gene match: 6. The CDR3 covers 14 residues. CDR3 nucleotides: TGCAGTGGTCGACTAGCGGGAGGGTTGGAGACCCAGTACTTC. It codes for CSGRLAGGLETQYF.

This clonotype was seen at least ten times. The V call is TRBV6-6, the J call TRBJ2-3; 7 bases are shared with TRBD2. The germline V gene has CDR1 MNHNY and CDR2 SVGAGI (reference sequence). With 7 bases clipped from V and 2 bases from J, the junction kept 9 bases outside the gene matches. The CDR3 has 15 residues. CDR3: CASTLSGVYTDTQYF. The CDR3 coding sequence is TGTGCCAGCACTTTGAGCGGGGTATACACAGATACGCAGTATTTT.

This clonotype is medium-sized within its sample. The chain carries TRBV7-2 and TRBJ1-5; no firm D call. CDR1 SGHTA and CDR2 FQGNSA come from the germline V gene. The V end lost 5 bases, the J end lost 0 bases, and 5 bases lay between the germline ends. The CDR3 has 13 residues. The CDR3 region has the DNA TGTGCCAGCAGCCAAAATAGCAATCAGCCCCAGCATTTT. This translates into CASSQNSNQPQHF.

This clonotype was seen at least ten times. This chain uses TRBV5-1 with TRBJ2-2; 8 nucleotides align to TRBD2. The CDR3 is made up of 15 amino acids. Per the germline V gene, CDR1 is SGHRS and CDR2 is YFSETQ. The trim removed 6 bases at V and 6 bases at J, leaving 10 bases unmatched. Here the CDR3 reads CASNLGLVDPGELFF. The DNA of the CDR3 is TGCGCCAGCAACCTGGGACTAGTGGATCCCGGGGAGCTGTTTTTT.

This clonotype was detected many times. J is TRBJ2-5 and V is TRBV12-3 or TRBV12-4, with a weak D call TRBD2 (6 bases). The CDR3 covers 14 residues. Trimming removed 2 bases from V and 4 bases from J, with 11 bases in between. The CDR3 is CASSLYRGRETQYF. The CDR3 DNA sequence: TGTGCCAGCAGTTTATACCGGGGGAGAGAGACCCAGTACTTC.

This clonotype was picked up many times. The chain is built from TRBV7-9 and TRBJ2-7, with unresolved D. The CDR3 sequence is 13 residues long. Trimming pared 2 bases from V and 1 base from J, leaving 6 bases between. Germline CDR1 reads SEHNR; CDR2 reads FQNEAQ (reference sequence). The CDR3 region is CASSLIGSYEQYF. The CDR3 nucleotides read TGTGCCAGCAGCTTAATCGGGTCCTACGAGCAGTACTTC.

In its sample, this clonotype was seen many times. The chain links TRBV7-2 to TRBJ2-7; 8 bases line up with TRBD1. This CDR3 has 13 amino acids. The V and J ends lost 3 bases and 3 bases, in that order; junction bases with no gene match: 1. Per germline, CDR1 SGHTA and CDR2 FQGNSA. In DNA form, the CDR3 reads TGTGCCAGCAGCTTCAGGGGGCACTACGAGCAGTACTTC. Its translation is CASSFRGHYEQYF.

There are many counts of this clonotype. The chain has TRBV7-3 and TRBJ2-5; D unclear. This CDR3 is 13 amino acids long. The V end was cut by 3 bases, the J end by 5 bases, with 10 bases between. Per germline, CDR1 SGHTA and CDR2 FQGTGA. The chain's CDR3 is CASSFGHGETQYF. In nucleotides, the CDR3 is TGTGCCAGCAGCTTCGGCCACGGGGAGACCCAGTACTTC.

This clonotype was seen repeatedly, ten times or more. The J gene is TRBJ1-2, the V gene TRBV5-5, with no clear D. Germline V lookup: CDR1 SGHKS, CDR2 YYEKEE (reference sequence). Trimming cost V 2 bases and J 7 bases, with 18 bases left between them. The CDR3 totals 15 residues. CDR3 in DNA: TGTGCCAGCAGCTTTCAGGAGGGCAGGCTAAGTGGCTACACCTTC. It specifies CASSFQEGRLSGYTF. Filled out from reference TRBV5-5 and TRBJ1-2, the complete variable domain reads DAGVTQSPTHLIKTRGQQVTLRCSPISGHKSVSWYQQVLGQGPQFIFQYYEKEERGRGNFPDRFSARQFPNYSSELNVNALLLGDSALYLCASSFQEGRLSGYTFGSGTRLTVV.

This clonotype was detected many times. The rearrangement uses TRBV5-1 and TRBJ2-2, with D perhaps matching TRBD1 (5 bases). There are 16 residues in the CDR3. CDR1 and CDR2 from the germline V gene are SGHRS and YFSETQ. Between the trimmed V and J ends, which lost 4 bases and 6 bases, there was a span of 19 bases. The CDR3 DNA reads TGCGCCAGCAGCCTCGACTGGACAAGTCGGGCCGGGGAGCTGTTTTTT. Residues: CASSLDWTSRAGELFF.

The chain is built from TRBV6-1 and TRBJ2-7, with unresolved D. Germline V gene lookup returns CDR1 MNHNS and CDR2 SASEGT. The CDR3 is made up of 14 amino acids. Trimming took 6 bases from V and 0 from J, leaving 12 bases between them. This chain's CDR3 is CASSQQASSYEQYF. The CDR3 nucleotides read TGTGCCAGCAGCCAACAAGCGAGCTCCTACGAGCAGTACTTC.

Ten or more counts support this clonotype. The CDR3 nucleotides are TGCGCCAGCAGCTTGGGGGCCGGGGGGAGGACAGATACGCAGTATTTT. It is translated as CASSLGAGGRTDTQYF. V usage is TRBV5-1 and J usage is TRBJ2-3, with 7 bases fitting TRBD2. J gave up 3 bases and V 0 bases, and 7 bases lay outside the gene matches. This CDR3 contains 16 residues. The germline V gene has CDR1 SGHRS and CDR2 YFSETQ.

This clonotype was detected ten times or more. J is TRBJ2-6 and V is TRBV28; D perhaps matches TRBD2 (6 bases). Germline CDR1 and CDR2: MDHEN and SYDVKM. V was cut by 9 bases and J by 3 bases, with 9 bases left in between. This CDR3 has 13 amino acids. DNA for the CDR3: TGTGCCAGTCGGCGGGGTGGGGCCAACGTCCTGACTTTC. Amino acids: CASRRGGANVLTF.

This clonotype was counted at least ten times. This chain uses TRBV7-2 with TRBJ2-1; D is perhaps TRBD2 (5 bases). Trimming took off 1 base at V and 8 bases at J, with 12 bases between the two ends. Germline V gene lookup returns CDR1 SGHTA and CDR2 FQGNSA. The CDR3 contains 14 residues. CDR3 sequence reads: CASSLELVVDEQFF. DNA for the CDR3: TGTGCCAGCAGCTTAGAACTAGTGGTCGATGAGCAGTTCTTC.

Regarding this clonotype: Just one base apart from a much larger clone, this may be a read error. The chain combines TRBV5-1 with TRBJ2-1; D call uncertain. CDR1 and CDR2 from the germline V gene are SGHRS and YFSETQ. This CDR3 is built from 12 residues. This chain's CDR3 is CASSSNSDDQFF. The DNA for the CDR3 is TGCGCCAGCAGCTCAAACAGTGATGATCAGTTCTTC.

This clonotype was detected only a few times. V is TRBV19 and J is TRBJ2-1, with TRBD2 matching 7 bases. The CDR3 has 14 residues. Germline assignment: CDR1 LNHDA and CDR2 SQIVND (reference sequence). V dropped 4 bases and J dropped 7; count of bases not matched to a gene: 7. The CDR3: CASSRGGTLNEQFF. DNA for the CDR3: TGTGCCAGTAGTAGGGGGGGAACCCTTAATGAGCAGTTCTTC.

In this sample, this clonotype turned up many times. The J gene is TRBJ2-5, the V gene TRBV12-3 or TRBV12-4, with TRBD2 matching 9 bases. The CDR3 is 16 residues long. V shed 3 bases and J 4 bases; nucleotides not matched to a gene: 9. CDR3 nucleotide sequence: TGTGCCAGCAGTTTTAGGAAACTTAGCGGGGGAGAGACCCAGTACTTC. Protein sequence: CASSFRKLSGGETQYF.

This clonotype was recorded at least ten times. The chain employs TRBV20-1 and TRBJ2-3; TRBD2 agrees at 9 bases. CDR3 length equals 13 residues. Germline V gene sequence: CDR1 DFQATT, CDR2 SNEGSKA (reference sequence). With 4 bases clipped from V and 5 bases from J, the junction kept 4 bases outside the gene matches. The CDR3 DNA sequence: TGCAGTGCTATAGCGGGAGTTGTAGATACGCAGTATTTT. It yields the protein CSAIAGVVDTQYF.

V and J are TRBV6-5 and TRBJ2-3, with D possibly being TRBD1 or TRBD2 (5 bases each). Germline lookup yields CDR1 MNHEY and CDR2 SVGAGI. The length of the CDR3 is 14 residues. V shed 4 bases and J shed 4 bases, with 12 bases lying between them. In nucleotides, the CDR3 is TGTGCCAGCAGTTTATCGAGGGGAGCAGATACGCAGTATTTT. The encoded protein is CASSLSRGADTQYF.

This clonotype was seen repeatedly, ten times or more. This sequence joins TRBV28 and TRBJ1-1; D gene ambiguous. Per the germline V gene, CDR1 is MDHEN and CDR2 is SYDVKM. Trimming removed 6 bases at V and 8 bases at J, with 19 bases between. CDR3 size: 14 residues. The DNA for the CDR3 is TGTGCCAGCAGAACTATAAGAGCATACTCAGAAGCTTTCTTT. The encoded protein is CASRTIRAYSEAFF. Drawing the rest from reference TRBV28 and TRBJ1-1, the complete variable domain is DVKVTQSSRYLVKRTGEKVFLECVQDMDHENMFWYRQDPGLGLRLIYFSYDVKMKEKGDIPEGYSVSREKKERFSLILESASTNQTSMYLCASRTIRAYSEAFFGQGTRLTVV.

This clonotype was counted many times. This chain links TRBV5-1 with TRBJ1-1; unclear D gene. This CDR3 comprises 14 residues. CDR1 SGHRS and CDR2 YFSETQ come from the germline V gene. The ends were cut back, 1 base at V and 5 bases at J, with 12 bases in the middle. The CDR3 region has the DNA TGCGCCAGCAGCTTGAGAGCTCAACGAACTGAAGCTTTCTTT. This encodes CASSLRAQRTEAFF.

This clonotype was found many times. The chain is built from TRBV15 and TRBJ1-4; no clear D. The germline V gene has CDR1 LNHNV and CDR2 YYDKDF (reference sequence). The CDR3 contains 15 residues. Trimming took off 0 bases at V and 8 bases at J, with 13 bases between the two ends. DNA for the CDR3: TGTGCCACCAGCAGAGAGGACGGGGTCGGAGAAAAACTGTTTTTT. Translating it yields CATSREDGVGEKLFF.

The sample holds many counts of this clonotype. The CDR3, as DNA: TGTGCCAGCAGTGGGGTCCTGAGCGGGGATCGAGGAAACACCATATATTTT. This translates into CASSGVLSGDRGNTIYF. This rearrangement joins TRBV28 to TRBJ1-3; no clear D. CDR1 is MDHEN, CDR2 SYDVKM, per germline. The CDR3 sequence is 17 residues long. V was trimmed by 5 bases and J by 4 bases, leaving 21 bases between them.

This clonotype was detected many times. The chain couples TRBV20-1 to TRBJ2-3, with D unclear. The CDR3 covers 12 residues. From germline, CDR1 is DFQATT and CDR2 SNEGSKA (reference sequence). Trimming took off 4 bases at V and 2 bases at J, with 7 bases between the two ends. CDR3 in amino acids: CSATRTTDTQYF. As DNA, the CDR3 is TGCAGTGCTACGCGGACCACAGATACGCAGTATTTT.

The chain links TRBV29-1 to TRBJ2-5; D could derive from TRBD1 or TRBD2 (6 bases each). The CDR3 sequence is 14 residues long. Germline values: CDR1 SQVTM, CDR2 ANQGSEA. V dropped 5 bases and J dropped 3 bases, with 16 bases sitting between them. DNA for the CDR3: TGCAGCGTTCGGTGGTTTAGGGGGGAAGAGACCCAGTACTTC. The encoded protein is CSVRWFRGEETQYF.

This clonotype was detected ten times or more. The chain is built from TRBV20-1 and TRBJ2-4; 12 nucleotides match TRBD2. The CDR3 spans 15 residues. The germline V gene encodes CDR1 DFQATT and CDR2 SNEGSKA (reference sequence). V trimming: 5 bases; J trimming: 2 bases; junction bases outside the gene matches: 4. In DNA form, the CDR3 reads TGCAGTGCTGGGACTAGCGGGTGGTCCAAAAACATTCAGTACTTC. It translates to CSAGTSGWSKNIQYF.

This clonotype was detected many times. The DNA for the CDR3 is TGCGCCAGCACGGTGGGTAGCTCCACAGATACGCAGTATTTT. Translation: CASTVGSSTDTQYF. V is TRBV5-1 and J is TRBJ2-3, with D uncertain. V lost 6 bases and J 2 bases, leaving 13 bases between the germline ends. CDR3 length: 14 amino acids. From germline, CDR1 is SGHRS and CDR2 YFSETQ.